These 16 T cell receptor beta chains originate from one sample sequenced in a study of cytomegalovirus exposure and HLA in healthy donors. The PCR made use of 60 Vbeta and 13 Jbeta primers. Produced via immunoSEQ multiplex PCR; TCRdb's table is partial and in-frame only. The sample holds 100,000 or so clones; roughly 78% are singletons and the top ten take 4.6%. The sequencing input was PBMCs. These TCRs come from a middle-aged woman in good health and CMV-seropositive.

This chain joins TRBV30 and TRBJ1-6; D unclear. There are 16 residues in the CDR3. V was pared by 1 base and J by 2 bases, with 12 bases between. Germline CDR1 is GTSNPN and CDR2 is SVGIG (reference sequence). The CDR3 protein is CAWSDPRRTYNSPLHF. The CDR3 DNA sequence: TGTGCCTGGAGTGACCCCAGAAGAACCTATAATTCACCCCTCCACTTT.

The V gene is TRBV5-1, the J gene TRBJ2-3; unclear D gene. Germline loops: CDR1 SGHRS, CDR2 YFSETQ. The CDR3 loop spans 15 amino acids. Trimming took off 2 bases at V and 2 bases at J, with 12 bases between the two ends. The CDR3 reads CASSFAAKDTDTQYF. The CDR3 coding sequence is TGCGCCAGCAGCTTCGCTGCTAAAGACACAGATACGCAGTATTTT.

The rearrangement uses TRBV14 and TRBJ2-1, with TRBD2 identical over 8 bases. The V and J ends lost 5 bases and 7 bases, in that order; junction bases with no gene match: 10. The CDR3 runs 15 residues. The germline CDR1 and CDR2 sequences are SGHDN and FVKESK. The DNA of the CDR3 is TGTGCCAGCAGCTTAACGGGAGGGCCTCGGAATGAGCAGTTCTTC. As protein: CASSLTGGPRNEQFF.

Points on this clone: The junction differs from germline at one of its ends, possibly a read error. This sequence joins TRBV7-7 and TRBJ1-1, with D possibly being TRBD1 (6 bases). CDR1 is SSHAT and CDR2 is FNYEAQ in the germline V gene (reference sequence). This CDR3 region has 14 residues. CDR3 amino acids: CASSLRYRVTEAFF. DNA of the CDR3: TGTGCTAGCAGCCTAAGGTACAGGGTAACTGAAGCTTTCTTT.

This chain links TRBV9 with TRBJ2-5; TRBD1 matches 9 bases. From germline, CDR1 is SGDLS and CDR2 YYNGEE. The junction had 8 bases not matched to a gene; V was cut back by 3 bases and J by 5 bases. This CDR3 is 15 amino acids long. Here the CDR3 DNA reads TGTGCCAGCAGCGACCAAACAGGGGGCGGGGAGACCCAGTACTTC. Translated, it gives CASSDQTGGGETQYF.

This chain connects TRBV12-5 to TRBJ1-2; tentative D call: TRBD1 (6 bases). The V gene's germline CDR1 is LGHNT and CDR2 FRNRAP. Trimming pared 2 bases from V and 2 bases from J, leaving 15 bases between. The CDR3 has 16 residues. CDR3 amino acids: CASGLSRTDINYGYTF. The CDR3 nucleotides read TGTGCTAGTGGTTTGTCTCGGACAGACATCAACTATGGCTACACCTTC. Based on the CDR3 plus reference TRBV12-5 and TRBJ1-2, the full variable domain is DARVTQTPRHKVTEMGQEVTMRCQPILGHNTVFWYRQTMMQGLELLAYFRNRAPLDDSGMPKDRFSAEMPDATLATLKIQPSEPRDSAVYFCASGLSRTDINYGYTFGSGTRLTVV.

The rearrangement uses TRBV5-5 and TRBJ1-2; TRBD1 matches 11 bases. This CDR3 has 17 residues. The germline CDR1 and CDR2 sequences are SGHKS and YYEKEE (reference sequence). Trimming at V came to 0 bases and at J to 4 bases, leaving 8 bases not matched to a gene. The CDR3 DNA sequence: TGTGCCAGCAGCTTGGCCGGTGGGACAGGGGGGCCCTATGGCTACACCTTC. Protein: CASSLAGGTGGPYGYTF.

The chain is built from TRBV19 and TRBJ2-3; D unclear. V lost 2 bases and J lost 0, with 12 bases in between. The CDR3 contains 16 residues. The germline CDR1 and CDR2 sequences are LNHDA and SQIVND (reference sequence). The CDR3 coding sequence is TGTGCCAGTAGTATAACCCACGACATTAGCACAGATACGCAGTATTTT. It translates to CASSITHDISTDTQYF.

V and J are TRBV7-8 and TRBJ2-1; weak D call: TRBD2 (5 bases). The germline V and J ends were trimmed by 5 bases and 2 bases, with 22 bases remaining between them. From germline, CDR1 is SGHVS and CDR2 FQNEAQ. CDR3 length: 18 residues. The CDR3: CASSAPLRTSRTYNEQFF. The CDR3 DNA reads TGTGCCAGCAGCGCCCCATTGCGCACTAGTAGAACCTACAATGAGCAGTTCTTC.

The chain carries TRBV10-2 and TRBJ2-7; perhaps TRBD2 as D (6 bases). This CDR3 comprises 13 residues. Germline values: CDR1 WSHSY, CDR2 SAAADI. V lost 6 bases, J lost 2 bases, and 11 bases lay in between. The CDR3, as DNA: TGCGCCAGCAGGAATAGCGGACCCTACGAGCAGTACTTC. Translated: CASRNSGPYEQYF.

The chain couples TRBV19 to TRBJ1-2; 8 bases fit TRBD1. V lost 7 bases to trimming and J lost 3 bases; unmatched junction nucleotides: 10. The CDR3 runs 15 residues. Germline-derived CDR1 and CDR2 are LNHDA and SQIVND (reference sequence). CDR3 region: CASTPTQGADYGYTF. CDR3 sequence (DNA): TGTGCCAGTACCCCGACGCAGGGGGCTGACTATGGCTACACCTTC.

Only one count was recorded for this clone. The CDR3 sequence is CASSFGDYEQYF. The CDR3 DNA reads as TGTGCCAGCAGCTTCGGGGACTACGAGCAGTACTTC. The gene calls are TRBV11-3 and TRBJ2-7, with a tentative D call TRBD2 (5 bases). V lost 3 bases to trimming and J lost 3 bases, with 6 bases between them. There are 12 residues in the CDR3. Germline V lookup: CDR1 SGHNT, CDR2 YENEEA.

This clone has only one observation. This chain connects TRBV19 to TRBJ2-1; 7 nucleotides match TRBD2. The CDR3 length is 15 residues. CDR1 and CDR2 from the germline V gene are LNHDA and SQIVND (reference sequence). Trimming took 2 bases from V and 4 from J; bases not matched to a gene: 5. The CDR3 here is CASSIMGGGYNEQFF. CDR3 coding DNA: TGTGCCAGTAGTATAATGGGGGGAGGGTACAATGAGCAGTTCTTC.

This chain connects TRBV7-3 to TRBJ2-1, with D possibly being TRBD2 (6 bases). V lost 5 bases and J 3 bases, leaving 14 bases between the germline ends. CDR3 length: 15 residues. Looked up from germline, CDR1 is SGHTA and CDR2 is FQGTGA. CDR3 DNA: TGTGCCAGCAGCCCGACTCTTAGCGGCTACAATGAGCAGTTCTTC. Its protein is CASSPTLSGYNEQFF. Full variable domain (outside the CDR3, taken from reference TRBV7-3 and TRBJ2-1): GAGVSQTPSNKVTEKGKYVELRCDPISGHTALYWYRQSLGQGPEFLIYFQGTGAADDSGLPNDRFFAVRPEGSVSTLKIQRTERGDSAVYLCASSPTLSGYNEQFFGPGTRLTVL.

In DNA, the CDR3 is TGCAGCGCGGGAATGATAGGTTCCTCGGAGACCCAGTACTTC. Residues: CSAGMIGSSETQYF. The rearrangement links TRBV29-1 to TRBJ2-5; TRBD2 might be the D (5 bases). The CDR3 has 14 residues. The germline V and J ends were trimmed by 7 bases and 5 bases, with 20 bases remaining between them. From germline, CDR1 is SQVTM and CDR2 ANQGSEA.

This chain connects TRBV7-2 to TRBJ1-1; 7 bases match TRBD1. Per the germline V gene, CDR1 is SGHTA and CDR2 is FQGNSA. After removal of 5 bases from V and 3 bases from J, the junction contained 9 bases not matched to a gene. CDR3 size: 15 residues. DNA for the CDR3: TGTGCCAGCAGCCAATCGGTAGGACAGGACACTGAAGCTTTCTTT. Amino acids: CASSQSVGQDTEAFF.